This TCR beta chain comes out of a study of T cell repertoires in cytomegalovirus infection. The table lists this clonotype with many counts. Via MiXCR, TCRdb re-called the reads, giving one row per CDR3 protein. The sample carries some 97,000 distinct CDR3 sequences, 23% recorded once. The CDR3 loop spans 12 amino acids. Trimming removed 5 bases from V and 10 bases from J, with 12 bases in between. Looked up from germline, CDR1 is MDHEN and CDR2 is SYDVKM. The chain is built from TRBV28 and TRBJ2-1; no clear D gene. The clonotype was recovered from a human donor in good health (CMV status not recorded). Some clones in this sample may be carry-over from other donors' samples. Sequencing used CD8+ T cells from PBMCs. CDR3 nucleotide sequence: TGTGCCAGCAGTCCCAGGACCCAAGAGCAGTTCTTC. Amino acid sequence: CASSPRTQEQFF.